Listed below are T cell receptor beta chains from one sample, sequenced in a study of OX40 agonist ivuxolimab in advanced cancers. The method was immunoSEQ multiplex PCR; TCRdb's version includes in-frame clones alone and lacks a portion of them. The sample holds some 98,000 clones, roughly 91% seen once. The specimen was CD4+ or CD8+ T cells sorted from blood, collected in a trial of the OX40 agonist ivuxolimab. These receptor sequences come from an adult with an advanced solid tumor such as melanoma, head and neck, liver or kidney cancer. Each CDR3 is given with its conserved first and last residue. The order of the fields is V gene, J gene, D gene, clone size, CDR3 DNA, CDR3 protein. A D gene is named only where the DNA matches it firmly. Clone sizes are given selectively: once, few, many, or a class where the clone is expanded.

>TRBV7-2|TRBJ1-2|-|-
TGTGCCAGCAGCTTAGGGGGGGGCTATGGCTACACCTTC
CASSLGGGYGYTF
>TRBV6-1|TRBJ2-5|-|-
TGTGCCAGCGAGCTCGTACTCCAAGAGACCCAGTACTTC
CASELVLQETQYF
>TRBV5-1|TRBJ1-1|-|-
TGCGCCAGCAGCTATGGGGCAGTCGTCTCTGACACTGAAGCTTTCTTT
CASSYGAVVSDTEAFF
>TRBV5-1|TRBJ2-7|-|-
TGCGCCAGCTCTAGTGGTCGCCTTTCCTACGAGCAGTACTTC
CASSSGRLSYEQYF
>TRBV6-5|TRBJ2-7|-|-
TGTGCCAGCAGTTACAACGGGGACTCCGCTTACGAGCAGTACTTC
CASSYNGDSAYEQYF
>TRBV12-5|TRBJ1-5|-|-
TGTGCTAGTGGTCCCTGGGGAGGGACCGGTCAGCCCCAGCATTTT
CASGPWGGTGQPQHF
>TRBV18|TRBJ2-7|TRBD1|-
TGTGCCAGCTCACCTAAACAGGGGGTCGTCTCCTACGAGCAGTACTTC
CASSPKQGVVSYEQYF
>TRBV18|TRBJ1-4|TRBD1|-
TGTGCCAGCTCACCGCAGGGGGGTGATGAAAAACTGTTTTTT
CASSPQGGDEKLFF
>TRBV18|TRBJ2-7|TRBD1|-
TGTGCCAGCTCACCGACGACAGGGGTCCAGCAGTACTTC
CASSPTTGVQQYF
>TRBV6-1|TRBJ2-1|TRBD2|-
TGTGCCAGCAGTGGGTCAGATACGGGGGGGCCTGAGCAGTTCTTC
CASSGSDTGGPEQFF
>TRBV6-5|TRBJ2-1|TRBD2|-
TGTGCCAGCAGTTATATAACGGGGGGGGGCATTGAGCAGTTCTTC
CASSYITGGGIEQFF
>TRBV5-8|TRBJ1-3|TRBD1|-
TGTGCCAGCAGCTTGGCCGGGACAGGGGTAGACACCATATATTTT
CASSLAGTGVDTIYF
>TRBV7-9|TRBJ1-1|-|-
TGTGCCAGCAGCCTCGCGAGGCACACTGAAGCTTTCTTT
CASSLARHTEAFF
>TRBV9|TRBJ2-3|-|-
TGTGCCAGCAGCCCCCTGGCGGCTAGCACAGATACGCAGTATTTT
CASSPLAASTDTQYF
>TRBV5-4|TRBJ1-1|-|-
TGTGCCAGCAGCTTCCCGAACACTGAAGCTTTCTTT
CASSFPNTEAFF
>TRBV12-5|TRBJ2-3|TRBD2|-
TGTGCTAGTGGTATTAGCGGGGGGGCGGATACGCAGTATTTT
CASGISGGADTQYF
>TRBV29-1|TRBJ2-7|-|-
TGCAGCGTGGGGGACACCTACGAGCAGTACTTC
CSVGDTYEQYF
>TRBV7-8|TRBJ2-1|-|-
TGTGCCAGCAGCCAAGGACGGGAGCAGTTCTTC
CASSQGREQFF
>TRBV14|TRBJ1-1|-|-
TGTGCCAGCAGCCAAGATGCCCGGACTGAAGCTTTCTTT
CASSQDARTEAFF
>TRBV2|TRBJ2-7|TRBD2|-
TGTGCCAGCAGTGAAGCGCTTCTCGGTAGCGGGGTGCATTACGAGCAGTACTTC
CASSEALLGSGVHYEQYF
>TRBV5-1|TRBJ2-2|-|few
TGCGCCAGCTACCCGGTGAGCAGGGACCCCACCGGGGAGCTGTTTTTT
CASYPVSRDPTGELFF
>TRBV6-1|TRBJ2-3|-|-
TGTGCCAGCAGTGAACGGAGGGAAAGGCTAGCTTGGACAGATACGCAGTATTTT
CASSERRERLAWTDTQYF
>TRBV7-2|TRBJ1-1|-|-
TGTGCCAGCAGCTTAATCGGGAAAACTGAAGCTTTCTTT
CASSLIGKTEAFF
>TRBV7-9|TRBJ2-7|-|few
TGTGCCAGCAGCTTACCGGGGTCCTACGAGCAGTACTTC
CASSLPGSYEQYF
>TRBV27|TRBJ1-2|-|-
TGTGCCAGCAGTCCATACATGTCGGGGGTTGGCTACACCTTC
CASSPYMSGVGYTF
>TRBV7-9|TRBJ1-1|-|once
TGTGCCAGCAGCTTAGAGCGGGTGGGTGCTGAAGCTTTCTTT
CASSLERVGAEAFF
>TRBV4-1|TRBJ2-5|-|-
TGCGCCAGCAGCCAAGATGGGAGCAGTGGACAAGAGACCCAGTACTTC
CASSQDGSSGQETQYF
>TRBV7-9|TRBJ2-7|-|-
TGTGCCAGCAGCTTAGACGCACTTGGCGAGCAGTACTTC
CASSLDALGEQYF
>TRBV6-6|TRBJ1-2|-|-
TGTGCCAGCGAATCCGGGGGATATGGCTACACCTTC
CASESGGYGYTF
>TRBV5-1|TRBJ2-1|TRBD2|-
TGCGCCAGCAGCCCCTGGACTAGCGGGACAAGCTCCTACAATGAGCAGTTCTTC
CASSPWTSGTSSYNEQFF
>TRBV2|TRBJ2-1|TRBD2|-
TGTGCCAGCATTCCGGGACTAGCCTCTTTTGCTGAGCAGTTCTTC
CASIPGLASFAEQFF
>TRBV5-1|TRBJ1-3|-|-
TGCGCCAGCAGCTTTGGGTCCTCTGGAAACACCATATATTTT
CASSFGSSGNTIYF
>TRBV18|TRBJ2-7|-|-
TGTGCCAGCTCACTCTCCAACTCCTACGAGCAGTACTTC
CASSLSNSYEQYF
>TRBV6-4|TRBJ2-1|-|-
TGTGCCAGCAGTGACTCGAGGTACAATGAGCAGTTCTTC
CASSDSRYNEQFF
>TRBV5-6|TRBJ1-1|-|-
TGTGCCAGCAGCCCCTGGGGTCTAGAGGCTTTCTTT
CASSPWGLEAFF
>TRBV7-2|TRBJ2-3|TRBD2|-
TGTGCCAGCAGCTCAACAGCGGGGGGCCGCCGTCTCACAGATACGCAGTATTTT
CASSSTAGGRRLTDTQYF
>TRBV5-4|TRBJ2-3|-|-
TGTGCCAGCAGCGTTGGACCGCACACAGATACGCAGTATTTT
CASSVGPHTDTQYF